The 20 T cell receptor beta chains reported below all come from one sample, sequenced in a study of cytomegalovirus exposure and HLA in healthy donors. Amplification used 60 Vbeta primers and 13 Jbeta primers. The table came from immunoSEQ multiplex PCR; TCRdb's copy has only in-frame clones and leaves some out. The table counts about 96,000 clones; roughly 3.4% lies in the top ten. Sample: PBMCs. The receptors come from a woman aged 25 to 39 in good health and CMV-seronegative.

The chain recombines TRBV11-2 with TRBJ1-5, with 7 bases lining up with TRBD1. V shed 4 bases, J shed 3 bases, and the junction held 6 bases outside the gene matches. CDR1 is SGHAT, CDR2 FQNNGV, per germline. The CDR3 runs 15 residues. The CDR3 spells CASSSTTGTNQPQHF. CDR3 nucleotides: TGTGCCAGCAGCTCAACGACAGGGACCAATCAGCCCCAGCATTTT.

The J gene is TRBJ1-3, the V gene TRBV19; D unclear. CDR3 length equals 14 residues. The germline V gene has CDR1 LNHDA and CDR2 SQIVND (reference sequence). V shed 2 bases and J shed 0 bases, with 5 bases lying between them. CDR3 DNA: TGTGCCAGTAGTATAACGAGCTCTGGAAACACCATATATTTT. This encodes CASSITSSGNTIYF.

J is TRBJ2-1 and V is TRBV11-3; 8 nucleotides match TRBD1. The V and J ends lost 4 bases and 7 bases, in that order; junction bases with no gene match: 9. The CDR3 contains 15 residues. Germline V lookup: CDR1 SGHNT, CDR2 YENEEA. The CDR3 region has the DNA TGTGCCAGCAGCTACGCTAGGACAGGGCCTAATGAGCAGTTCTTC. Translation: CASSYARTGPNEQFF.

V and J are TRBV10-2 and TRBJ2-7; D is perhaps TRBD1 (6 bases). Germline V gives CDR1 WSHSY, CDR2 SAAADI. The V end was cut by 4 bases, the J end by 0 bases, with 34 bases between. This CDR3 region has 22 residues. CDR3: CASSVRGFSGTGLKITSYEQYF. CDR3 coding DNA: TGCGCCAGCAGTGTTAGGGGGTTTTCCGGGACCGGGCTGAAAATAACCTCCTACGAGCAGTACTTC.

V is TRBV28 and J is TRBJ2-1; D is ambiguous. The germline V gene has CDR1 MDHEN and CDR2 SYDVKM. CDR3 size: 11 residues. V was pared by 2 bases and J by 8 bases, with 4 bases between. CDR3 sequence: CASSLLHEQFF. CDR3 sequence (DNA): TGTGCCAGCAGTTTACTACATGAGCAGTTCTTC.

The rearrangement uses TRBV5-5 and TRBJ1-5; 9 bases fit TRBD1. Germline lookup yields CDR1 SGHKS and CDR2 YYEKEE (reference sequence). Unmatched junction bases numbered 5, after V lost 2 bases and J lost 5 bases. The CDR3 length is 15 residues. The CDR3 loop is CASSFTGGGDQPQHF. The CDR3 nucleotides are TGTGCCAGCAGCTTTACAGGGGGCGGGGATCAGCCCCAGCATTTT.

V and J are TRBV7-8 and TRBJ2-1; 12 nucleotides agree with TRBD2. Trimming removed 5 bases from V and 4 bases from J; junction bases left unmatched: 12. The CDR3 consists of 18 residues. Per germline, CDR1 SGHVS and CDR2 FQNEAQ. For the CDR3, the DNA is TGTGCCAGCAGCGGACGACTAGCGGGAGCCCAGAAGTACAATGAGCAGTTCTTC. Amino acids: CASSGRLAGAQKYNEQFF.

The chain couples TRBV5-1 to TRBJ1-2; TRBD1 might be the D (6 bases). Trimming cost V 1 base and J 6 bases, with 16 bases left between them. CDR3 length: 15 residues. Looked up from germline, CDR1 is SGHRS and CDR2 is YFSETQ. The CDR3 DNA sequence: TGCGCCAGCAGCTTGTTCCAACAGGGAGTAAATGGCTACACCTTC. This codes for CASSLFQQGVNGYTF.

This rearrangement joins TRBV9 to TRBJ2-3; TRBD2 matches 13 bases. The length of the CDR3 is 20 residues. Trimming removed 0 bases from V and 6 bases from J; junction bases left unmatched: 16. Germline V lookup: CDR1 SGDLS, CDR2 YYNGEE. The CDR3 is CASSVERGATSGGWVDTQYF. In DNA form, the CDR3 reads TGTGCCAGCAGCGTAGAACGGGGGGCGACTAGCGGGGGGTGGGTCGATACGCAGTATTTT. The whole variable domain, remainder taken from reference TRBV9 and TRBJ2-3, is DSGVTQTPKHLITATGQRVTLRCSPRSGDLSVYWYQQSLDQGLQFLIQYYNGEERAKGNILERFSAQQFPDLHSELNLSSLELGDSALYFCASSVERGATSGGWVDTQYFGPGTRLTVL.

The chain joins TRBV28 to TRBJ2-7, with D possibly TRBD2 on 6 matching bases. Germline-derived CDR1 and CDR2 are MDHEN and SYDVKM. With 5 bases removed from V and 4 bases from J, the gap between germline ends came to 30 bases. The CDR3 has 19 amino acids. The DNA for the CDR3 is TGTGCCAGCAGTCCCCCTGGGATTGGGGTAGGAGGGTTAGAGTACGAGCAGTACTTC. Translated: CASSPPGIGVGGLEYEQYF.

Regarding this clone: The same CDR3 also results from other DNA sequences found in this sample. J is TRBJ1-4 and V is TRBV2; a weak D match, TRBD1 (5 bases). Germline CDR1 and CDR2: SNHLY and FYNNEI. This CDR3 contains 13 residues. V was trimmed by 5 bases and J by 4 bases, leaving 8 bases between them. Written as DNA, the CDR3 is TGTGCCAGCAGTCAACAGGTTAATGAAAAACTGTTTTTT. Protein sequence: CASSQQVNEKLFF. The entire variable domain, with the rest obtained from reference TRBV2 and TRBJ1-4, is as follows: EPEVTQTPSHQVTQMGQEVILRCVPISNHLYFYWYRQILGQKVEFLVSFYNNEISEKSEIFDDQFSVERPDGSNFTLKIRSTKLEDSAMYFCASSQQVNEKLFFGSGTQLSVL.

This chain joins TRBV7-2 and TRBJ2-1; a weak D match, TRBD1 (5 bases). Per germline, CDR1 SGHTA and CDR2 FQGNSA. V dropped 3 bases and J dropped 4 bases, with 10 bases sitting between them. This CDR3 region has 14 residues. This CDR3 is CASSFMTDYNEQFF. The CDR3 bases are TGTGCCAGCAGCTTTATGACAGATTACAATGAGCAGTTCTTC. Full variable domain (rest looked up from reference TRBV7-2 and TRBJ2-1): GAGVSQSPSNKVTEKGKDVELRCDPISGHTALYWYRQSLGQGLEFLIYFQGNSAPDKSGLPSDRFSAERTGGSVSTLTIQRTQQEDSAVYLCASSFMTDYNEQFFGPGTRLTVL.

The chain uses TRBV5-1 and TRBJ2-5; TRBD2 is a possible D gene (6 bases). The V gene lost 4 bases and the J gene lost 1 base, with 11 bases spanning the gap. The CDR3 covers 14 residues. CDR1 SGHRS and CDR2 YFSETQ come from the germline V gene. The chain's CDR3 is CASSPGTPQETQYF. In nucleotides, the CDR3 is TGCGCCAGCAGCCCGGGGACTCCCCAAGAGACCCAGTACTTC.

The chain combines TRBV19 with TRBJ2-3, with D perhaps matching TRBD2 (6 bases). V lost 3 bases and J lost 2, with 18 bases in between. Per the germline V gene, CDR1 is LNHDA and CDR2 is SQIVND (reference sequence). The CDR3 totals 17 residues. This CDR3 is CASSIEPGLGFTDTQYF. The CDR3 DNA reads TGTGCCAGTAGTATTGAGCCGGGACTGGGTTTCACAGATACGCAGTATTTT.

The chain carries TRBV7-2 and TRBJ2-7; 10 nucleotides line up with TRBD2. V trimming: 5 bases; J trimming: 3 bases; junction bases outside the gene matches: 7. Germline V CDR1 and CDR2: SGHTA, FQGNSA. This CDR3 comprises 15 residues. The CDR3 DNA follows: TGTGCCAGCAGCCGCAGGGCTAGCGGGAGCTACGAGCAGTACTTC. It yields the protein CASSRRASGSYEQYF.

The chain has TRBV5-1 and TRBJ2-1, with a tentative D call TRBD1 (7 bases). Germline values: CDR1 SGHRS, CDR2 YFSETQ. Trimming shortened V by 0 bases and J by 6 bases, and 13 bases separated the two germline ends. This CDR3 is built from 15 residues. The CDR3 protein is CASSLEQGTVNEQFF. CDR3 in DNA: TGCGCCAGCAGCTTGGAACAGGGGACTGTCAATGAGCAGTTCTTC.

This chain links TRBV6-5 with TRBJ2-5; 7 nucleotides line up with TRBD1. The end of the DNA is better explained by TRBJ2-7, so the J call may be wrong. Germline CDR1 is MNHEY and CDR2 is SVGAGI. This CDR3 region has 11 residues. The CDR3 protein is CAVGTAYEQYF. CDR3 in DNA: TGTGCCGTAGGGACAGCCTACGAGCAGTACTTC.

V usage is TRBV20-1 and J usage is TRBJ2-5, with 7 nucleotides matching TRBD1. Trimming cost V 7 bases and J 2 bases; bases outside gene matches: 1. The CDR3 covers 11 residues. Germline CDR1 and CDR2: DFQATT and SNEGSKA (reference sequence). The CDR3 nucleotides read TGCAGTGGGGACAGACAAGAGACCCAGTACTTC. Translated: CSGDRQETQYF.

V gene TRBV15 combines with J gene TRBJ2-2, with D possibly TRBD1 on 5 matching bases. The CDR3 length is 16 residues. Germline V lookup: CDR1 LNHNV, CDR2 YYDKDF (reference sequence). Between the trimmed V and J ends, which lost 0 bases and 4 bases, there was a span of 12 bases. The CDR3 loop is CATSRDLRGSTGELFF. The CDR3 bases are TGTGCCACCAGCAGAGATCTTAGGGGCAGCACCGGGGAGCTGTTTTTT.

This CDR3 is CASSGQQTNYGYTF. CDR3 coding DNA: TGTGCCAGTAGTGGACAGCAGACTAACTATGGCTACACCTTC. V gene TRBV19 combines with J gene TRBJ1-2; possibly TRBD1 for D (6 bases). The CDR3 is made up of 14 amino acids. CDR1 and CDR2 from the germline V gene are LNHDA and SQIVND (reference sequence). V was trimmed by 5 bases and J by 0 bases, leaving 10 bases between them.